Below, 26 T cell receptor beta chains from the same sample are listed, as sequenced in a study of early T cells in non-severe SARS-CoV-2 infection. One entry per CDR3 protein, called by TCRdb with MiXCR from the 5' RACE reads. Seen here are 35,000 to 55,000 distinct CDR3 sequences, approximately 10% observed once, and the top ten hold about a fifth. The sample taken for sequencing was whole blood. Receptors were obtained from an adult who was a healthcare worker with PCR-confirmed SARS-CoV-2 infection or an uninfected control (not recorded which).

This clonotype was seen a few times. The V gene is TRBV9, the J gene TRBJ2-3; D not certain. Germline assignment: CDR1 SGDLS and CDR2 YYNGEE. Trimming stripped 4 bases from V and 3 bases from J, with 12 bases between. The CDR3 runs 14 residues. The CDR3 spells CASSPRRVTDTQYF. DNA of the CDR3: TGTGCCAGCAGCCCACGGAGAGTGACAGATACGCAGTATTTT.

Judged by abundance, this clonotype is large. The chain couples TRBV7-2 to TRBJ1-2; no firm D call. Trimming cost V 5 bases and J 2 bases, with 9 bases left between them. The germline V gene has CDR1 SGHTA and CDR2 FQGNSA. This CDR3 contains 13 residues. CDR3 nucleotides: TGTGCCAGCAGCCCATCACCGAACTATGGCTACACCTTC. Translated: CASSPSPNYGYTF.

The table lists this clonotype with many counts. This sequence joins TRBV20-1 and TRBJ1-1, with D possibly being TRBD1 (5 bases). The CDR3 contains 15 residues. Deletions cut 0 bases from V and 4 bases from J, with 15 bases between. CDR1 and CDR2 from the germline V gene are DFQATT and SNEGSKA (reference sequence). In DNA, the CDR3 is TGCAGTGCTAGAGAACTTGCAGGGTTAAGCACTGAAGCTTTCTTT. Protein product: CSARELAGLSTEAFF.

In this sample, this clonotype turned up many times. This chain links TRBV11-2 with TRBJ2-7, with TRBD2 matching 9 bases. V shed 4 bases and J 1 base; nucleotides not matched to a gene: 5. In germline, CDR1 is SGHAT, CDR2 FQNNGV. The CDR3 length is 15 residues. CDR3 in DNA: TGTGCCAGCAGCTCTCTAGCGGGAAAGTCCTACGAGCAGTACTTC. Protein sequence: CASSSLAGKSYEQYF.

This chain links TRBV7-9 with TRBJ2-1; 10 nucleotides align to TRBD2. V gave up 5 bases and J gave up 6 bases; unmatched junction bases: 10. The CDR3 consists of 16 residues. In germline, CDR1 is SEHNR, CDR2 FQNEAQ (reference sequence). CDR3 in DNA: TGTGCCAGCAGCCCCCCGGTTAGCGGGAGGATCAATGAGCAGTTCTTC. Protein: CASSPPVSGRINEQFF.

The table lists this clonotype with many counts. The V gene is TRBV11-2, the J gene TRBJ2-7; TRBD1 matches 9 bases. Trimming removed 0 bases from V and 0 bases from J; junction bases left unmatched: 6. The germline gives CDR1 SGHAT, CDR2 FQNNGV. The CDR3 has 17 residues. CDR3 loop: CASSLDLGQGSSYEQYF. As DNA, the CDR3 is TGTGCCAGCAGCTTAGATCTTGGACAGGGGTCCTCCTACGAGCAGTACTTC.

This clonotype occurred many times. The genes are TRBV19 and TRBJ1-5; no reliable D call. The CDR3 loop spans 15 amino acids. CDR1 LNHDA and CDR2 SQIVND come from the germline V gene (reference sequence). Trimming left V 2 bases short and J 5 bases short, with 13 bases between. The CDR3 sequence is CASSIMRAADQPQHF. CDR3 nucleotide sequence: TGTGCCAGTAGTATAATGAGGGCGGCCGATCAGCCCCAGCATTTT.

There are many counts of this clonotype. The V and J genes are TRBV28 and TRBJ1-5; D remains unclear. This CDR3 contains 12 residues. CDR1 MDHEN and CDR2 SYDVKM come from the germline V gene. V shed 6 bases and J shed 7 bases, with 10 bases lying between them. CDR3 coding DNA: TGTGCCAGCAGCAAGCCTTGGCAGCCCCAGCATTTT. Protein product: CASSKPWQPQHF.

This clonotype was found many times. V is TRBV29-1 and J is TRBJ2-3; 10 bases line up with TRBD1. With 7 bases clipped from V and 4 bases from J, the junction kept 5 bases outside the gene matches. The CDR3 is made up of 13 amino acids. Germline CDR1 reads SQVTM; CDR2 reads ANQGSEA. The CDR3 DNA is TGCAGCGCCAGGGACAGGGGATCAGATACGCAGTATTTT. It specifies CSARDRGSDTQYF.

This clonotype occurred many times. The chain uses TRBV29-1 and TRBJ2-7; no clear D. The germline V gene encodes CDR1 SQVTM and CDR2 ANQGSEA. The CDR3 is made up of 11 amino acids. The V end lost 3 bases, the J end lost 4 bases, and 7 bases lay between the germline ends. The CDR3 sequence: CSVDLGYEQYF. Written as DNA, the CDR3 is TGCAGCGTTGATTTGGGTTACGAGCAGTACTTC.

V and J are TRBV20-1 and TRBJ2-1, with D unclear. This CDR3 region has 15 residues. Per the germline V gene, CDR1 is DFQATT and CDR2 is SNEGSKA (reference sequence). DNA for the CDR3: TGCAGCTGCCAAGCCGATTTGAGCTCCTACAATGAGCAGTTCTTC. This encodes CSCQADLSSYNEQFF.

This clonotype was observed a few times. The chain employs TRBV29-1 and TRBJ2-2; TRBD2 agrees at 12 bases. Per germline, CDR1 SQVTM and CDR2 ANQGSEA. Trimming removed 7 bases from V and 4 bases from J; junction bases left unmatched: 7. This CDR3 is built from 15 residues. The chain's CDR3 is CSASLAGGGTGELFF. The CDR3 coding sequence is TGCAGCGCGTCACTAGCGGGAGGTGGCACCGGGGAGCTGTTTTTT.

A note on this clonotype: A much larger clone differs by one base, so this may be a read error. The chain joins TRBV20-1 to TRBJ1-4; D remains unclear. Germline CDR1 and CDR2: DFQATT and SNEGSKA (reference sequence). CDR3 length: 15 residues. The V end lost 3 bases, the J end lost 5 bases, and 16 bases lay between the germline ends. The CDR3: CSASFLAVHNEKLFF. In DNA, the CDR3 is TGCAGTGCTAGCTTCTTGGCAGTCCACAATGAAAAACTGTTTTTT.

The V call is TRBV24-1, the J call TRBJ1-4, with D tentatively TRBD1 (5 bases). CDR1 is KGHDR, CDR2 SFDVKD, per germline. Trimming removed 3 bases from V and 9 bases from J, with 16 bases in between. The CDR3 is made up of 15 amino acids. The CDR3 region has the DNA TGTGCCACCAGTGATAGCAGGGCAGAAGGCAAAAAACTGTTTTTT. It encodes CATSDSRAEGKKLFF.

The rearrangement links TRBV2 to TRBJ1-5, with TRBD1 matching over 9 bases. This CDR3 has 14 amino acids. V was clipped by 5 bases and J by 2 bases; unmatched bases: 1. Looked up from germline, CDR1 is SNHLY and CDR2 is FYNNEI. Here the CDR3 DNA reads TGTGCCAGCAGTAGGACAGGGGGCAATCAGCCCCAGCATTTT. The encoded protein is CASSRTGGNQPQHF.

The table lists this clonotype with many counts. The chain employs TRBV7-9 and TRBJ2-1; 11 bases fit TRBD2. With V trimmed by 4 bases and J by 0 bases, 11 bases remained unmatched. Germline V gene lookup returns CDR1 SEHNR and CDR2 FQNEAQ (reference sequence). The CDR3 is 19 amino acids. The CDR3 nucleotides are TGTGCCAGCAGCTCCGGGACTAGCGGTTCTCTTCGCTCCTACAATGAGCAGTTCTTC. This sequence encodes CASSSGTSGSLRSYNEQFF.

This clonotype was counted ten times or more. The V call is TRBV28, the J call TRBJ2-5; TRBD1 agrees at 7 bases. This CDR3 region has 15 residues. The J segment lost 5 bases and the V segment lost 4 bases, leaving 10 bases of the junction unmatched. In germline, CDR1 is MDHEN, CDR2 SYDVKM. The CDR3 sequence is CASSSNRGLTETQYF. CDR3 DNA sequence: TGTGCCAGCAGTTCGAACAGGGGCCTGACGGAGACCCAGTACTTC.

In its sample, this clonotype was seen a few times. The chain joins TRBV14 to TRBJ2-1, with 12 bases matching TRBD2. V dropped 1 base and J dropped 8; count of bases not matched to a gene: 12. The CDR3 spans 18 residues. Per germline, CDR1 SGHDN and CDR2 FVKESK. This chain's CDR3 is CASSQGQRGLAGFYEQFF. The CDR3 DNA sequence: TGTGCCAGCAGCCAAGGTCAAAGGGGACTAGCGGGTTTCTATGAGCAGTTCTTC.

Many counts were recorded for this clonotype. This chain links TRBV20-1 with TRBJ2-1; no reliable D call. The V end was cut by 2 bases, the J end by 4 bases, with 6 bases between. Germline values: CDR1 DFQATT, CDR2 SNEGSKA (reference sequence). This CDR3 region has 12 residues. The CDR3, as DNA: TGCAGTGCTAGACTACCTTACAATGAGCAGTTCTTC. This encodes CSARLPYNEQFF.

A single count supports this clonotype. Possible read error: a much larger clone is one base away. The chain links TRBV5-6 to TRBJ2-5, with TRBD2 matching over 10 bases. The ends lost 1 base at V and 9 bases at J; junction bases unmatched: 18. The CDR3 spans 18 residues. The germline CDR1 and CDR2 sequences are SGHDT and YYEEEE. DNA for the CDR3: TGTGCCAGCAGCTTGCAGAGGGGGCTAGCGGGAGATACGGAGGCCCAGTACTTC. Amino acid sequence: CASSLQRGLAGDTEAQYF.

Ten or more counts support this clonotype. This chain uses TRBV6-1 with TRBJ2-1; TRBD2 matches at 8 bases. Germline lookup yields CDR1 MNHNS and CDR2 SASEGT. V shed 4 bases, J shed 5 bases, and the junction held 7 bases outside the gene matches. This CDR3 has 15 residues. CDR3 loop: CASSAPGLGDNEQFF. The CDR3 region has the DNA TGTGCCAGCAGTGCCCCGGGACTAGGGGACAATGAGCAGTTCTTC.

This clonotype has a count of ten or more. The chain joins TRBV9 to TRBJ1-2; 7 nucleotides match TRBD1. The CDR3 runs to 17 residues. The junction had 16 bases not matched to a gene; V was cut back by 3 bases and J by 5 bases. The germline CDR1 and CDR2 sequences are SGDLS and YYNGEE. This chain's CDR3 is CASSDHNVGTESYGYTF. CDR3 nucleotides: TGTGCCAGCAGCGACCATAACGTTGGGACAGAGAGTTATGGCTACACCTTC.

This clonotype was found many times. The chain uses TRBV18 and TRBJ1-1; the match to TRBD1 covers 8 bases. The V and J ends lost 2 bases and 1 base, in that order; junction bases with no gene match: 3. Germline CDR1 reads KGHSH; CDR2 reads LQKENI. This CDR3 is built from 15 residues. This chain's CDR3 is CASSPGQGWNTEAFF. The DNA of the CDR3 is TGTGCCAGCTCACCAGGACAGGGATGGAACACTGAAGCTTTCTTT. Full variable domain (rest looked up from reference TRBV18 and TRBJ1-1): NAGVMQNPRHLVRRRGQEARLRCSPMKGHSHVYWYRQLPEEGLKFMVYLQKENIIDESGMPKERFSAEFPKEGPSILRIQQVVRGDSAAYFCASSPGQGWNTEAFFGQGTRLTVV.

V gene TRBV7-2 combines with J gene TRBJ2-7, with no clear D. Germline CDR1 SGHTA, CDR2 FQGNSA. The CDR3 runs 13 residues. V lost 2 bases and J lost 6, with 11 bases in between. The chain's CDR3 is CASSLPQLGEQYF. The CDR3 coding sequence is TGTGCCAGCAGCTTACCTCAATTGGGCGAGCAGTACTTC.

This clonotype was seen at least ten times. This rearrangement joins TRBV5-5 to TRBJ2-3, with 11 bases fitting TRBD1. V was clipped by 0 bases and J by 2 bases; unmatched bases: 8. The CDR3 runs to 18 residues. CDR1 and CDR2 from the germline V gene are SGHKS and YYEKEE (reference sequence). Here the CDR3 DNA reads TGTGCCAGCAGCTTGGTTCCGGACAGGGGGCATGTCACAGATACGCAGTATTTT. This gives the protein CASSLVPDRGHVTDTQYF.

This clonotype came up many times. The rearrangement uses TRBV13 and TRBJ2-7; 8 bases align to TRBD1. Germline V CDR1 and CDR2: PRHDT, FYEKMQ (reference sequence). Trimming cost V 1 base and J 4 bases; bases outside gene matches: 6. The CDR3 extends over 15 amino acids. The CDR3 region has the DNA TGTGCCAGCAGCTTAGCTGGCCAGGGGGCATACGAGCAGTACTTC. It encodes CASSLAGQGAYEQYF.